The present T cell receptor (beta chain) was sequenced within a study of Graves' ophthalmopathy and Graves' hyperthyroidism. Amplified TCR beta CDR3 regions were obtained using RNA transcripts as template. In the first round, RT-PCR was carried out with HTBI primers, and a multiplex PCR formed the second round. TCRdb redid the calling of the multiplex PCR reads with MiXCR, one entry per CDR3 protein. Here the sample spans about 220,000 distinct CDR3 sequences, around a fifth being singletons. CDR3 size: 17 residues. Germline CDR1 is MNHEY and CDR2 is SMNVEV (reference sequence). V was clipped by 5 bases and J by 0 bases, with 14 bases between them. This clonotype appeared many times.

Sequences were obtained from peripheral blood. This clonotype was sampled from a woman in her 50s with Graves' ophthalmopathy. This sequence joins TRBV27 and TRBJ2-6; no definite D call. For the CDR3, the DNA is TGTGCCAGCAGTACAGCTTACGATGCCTCTGGGGCCAACGTCCTGACTTTC. This encodes CASSTAYDASGANVLTF.